The 19 T cell receptor beta chains below were found in one sample sequenced in a study of blood T cells in healthy people across ages. Sample-barcoded 5' priming and a J-beta primer mix drove a second PCR of roughly 6 to 12 cycles. MiXCR was run by TCRdb on the 5' RACE reads, yielding one entry per CDR3 protein. The sample includes roughly 1,700,000 distinct CDR3 sequences, 28% of them seen just once. Sample: blood. The source is a woman between 25 and 40 years old in good health.

This clonotype was seen only a few times. The chain combines TRBV27 with TRBJ2-3, with 12 bases aligning to TRBD2. Trimming at V came to 6 bases and at J to 5 bases, leaving 6 bases not matched to a gene. CDR3 length: 15 amino acids. In germline, CDR1 is MNHEY, CDR2 SMNVEV (reference sequence). CDR3 region: CASSHRTSGVDTQYF. CDR3 DNA sequence: TGTGCCAGCAGCCACCGGACTAGCGGGGTAGATACGCAGTATTTT.

This clonotype has a count of ten or more. The J gene is TRBJ2-1, the V gene TRBV12-3 or TRBV12-4; a possible D gene is TRBD2 (6 bases). The CDR3 runs to 15 residues. V was trimmed by 6 bases and J by 0 bases, leaving 12 bases between them. This CDR3 is CASSYTGSSYNEQFF. DNA of the CDR3: TGTGCCAGCAGCTACACCGGGAGCTCCTACAATGAGCAGTTCTTC.

This clonotype was counted many times. CDR3 sequence: CASGLYSYGYTF. Written as DNA, the CDR3 is TGTGCTAGTGGTTTGTACAGCTATGGCTACACCTTC. The chain uses TRBV12-5 and TRBJ1-2; D is unresolved. V gave up 2 bases and J gave up 4 bases, with 5 bases separating them. The CDR3 totals 12 residues. Germline CDR1 and CDR2: LGHNT and FRNRAP.

This clonotype was observed many times. V gene TRBV29-1 combines with J gene TRBJ1-5, with a tentative D call TRBD1 (6 bases). V dropped 8 bases and J dropped 2 bases, with 19 bases sitting between them. Per germline, CDR1 SQVTM and CDR2 ANQGSEA. This CDR3 spans 15 amino acids. The CDR3 DNA sequence: TGCAGCCCTAAAAGTACAGGGAAAGGCAATCAGCCCCAGCATTTT. It translates to CSPKSTGKGNQPQHF.

This clonotype appeared a few times. The genes are TRBV7-2 and TRBJ2-7, with TRBD1 matching over 9 bases. The germline CDR1 and CDR2 sequences are SGHTA and FQGNSA. The CDR3 runs to 13 residues. V was pared by 8 bases and J by 3 bases, with 5 bases of the junction left unmatched. The CDR3 protein is CASRTGQGYEQYF. The CDR3 DNA sequence: TGTGCCAGCCGGACGGGACAGGGCTACGAGCAGTACTTC. The variable domain in full, with the rest retrieved from reference TRBV7-2 and TRBJ2-7, is GAGVSQSPSNKVTEKGKDVELRCDPISGHTALYWYRQSLGQGLEFLIYFQGNSAPDKSGLPSDRFSAERTGGSVSTLTIQRTQQEDSAVYLCASRTGQGYEQYFGPGTRLTVT.

The rearrangement joins TRBV18 to TRBJ2-7; D may match TRBD1 or TRBD2 (5 bases each). Between the trimmed V and J ends, which lost 3 bases and 2 bases, there was a span of 11 bases. From germline, CDR1 is KGHSH and CDR2 LQKENI. The CDR3 has 14 amino acids. CDR3 protein: CASSPGTQTYEQYF. DNA of the CDR3: TGTGCCAGCTCACCGGGGACCCAGACCTACGAGCAGTACTTC.

The rearrangement uses TRBV7-7 and TRBJ2-4, with 10 bases that match TRBD2. The DNA end is a closer match to TRBJ2-7, so the J assignment may be wrong. The germline CDR1 and CDR2 sequences are SSHAT and FNYEAQ (reference sequence). The CDR3 spans 18 residues. CDR3 bases: TGTGCCAGCAGCTTGGGACTAGCGATTAGGCCCGCCTTCTACGAGCAGTACTTC. This sequence encodes CASSLGLAIRPAFYEQYF.

The chain has TRBV12-3 or TRBV12-4 and TRBJ2-3; possibly TRBD1 for D (5 bases). This CDR3 contains 14 residues. V was trimmed by 3 bases and J by 1 base, leaving 8 bases between them. As DNA, the CDR3 is TGTGCCAGCAGTTTCTCGACAGGCACAGATACGCAGTATTTT. As protein: CASSFSTGTDTQYF.

The chain employs TRBV4-3 and TRBJ2-3; the D gene could be TRBD1 or TRBD2 (5 bases each). Germline CDR1 LGHNA, CDR2 YSLEER. The CDR3 totals 17 residues. With 4 bases removed from V and 7 bases from J, the gap between germline ends came to 24 bases. In nucleotides, the CDR3 is TGCGCCAGCAGCCGAGAAGCAGGGACGAATGGTAGATATACGCAGTATTTT. Its translation: CASSREAGTNGRYTQYF.

This clonotype turned up a few times. This sequence joins TRBV28 and TRBJ1-1; 7 nucleotides align to TRBD1. The CDR3 is made up of 20 amino acids. Trimming took 2 bases from V and 1 from J; bases not matched to a gene: 19. In germline, CDR1 is MDHEN, CDR2 SYDVKM. The CDR3 reads CASSLNPYRMTGRPNTEAFF. For the CDR3, the DNA is TGTGCCAGCAGTTTAAACCCTTACCGAATGACAGGGAGGCCGAACACTGAAGCTTTCTTT.

As concerns this clonotype: This may come from a read error, since a much larger clone is one base off. The CDR3 is CASSLDGPSAQYF. CDR3 sequence (DNA): TGTGCCAGCAGCTTAGACGGGCCCTCTGCGCAGTATTTT. The chain uses TRBV7-3 and TRBJ2-3; no clear D. There are 13 residues in the CDR3. CDR1 is SGHTA, CDR2 FQGTGA, per germline. Trimming cost V 2 bases and J 10 bases, with 13 bases left between them.

V and J are TRBV20-1 and TRBJ1-2, with D unresolved. CDR3 length: 13 residues. V lost 3 bases, J lost 3 bases, and 11 bases lay in between. Germline CDR1 reads DFQATT; CDR2 reads SNEGSKA (reference sequence). The chain's CDR3 is CSARPGFDYGYTF. CDR3 nucleotide sequence: TGCAGTGCTAGGCCCGGTTTCGACTATGGCTACACCTTC.

The chain uses TRBV20-1 and TRBJ2-5; D perhaps matches TRBD2 (7 bases). V was pared by 7 bases and J by 11 bases, with 20 bases between. The germline CDR1 and CDR2 sequences are DFQATT and SNEGSKA (reference sequence). The CDR3 length is 12 residues. In DNA, the CDR3 is TGCAGTGGGGGGGGGGCTAGCGATGAGCAGTACTTC. Its translation is CSGGGASDEQYF.

The V call is TRBV24-1, the J call TRBJ2-3, with TRBD2 matching 8 bases. The CDR3 loop spans 14 amino acids. Trimming took 9 bases from V and 3 from J; bases not matched to a gene: 7. Germline CDR1 reads KGHDR; CDR2 reads SFDVKD. DNA of the CDR3: TGTGCCACCCAGCGGGGGCGTGCGACAGATACGCAGTATTTT. The encoded protein is CATQRGRATDTQYF.

This clonotype was detected ten times or more. The chain joins TRBV12-3 or TRBV12-4 to TRBJ1-5; tentative D call: TRBD1 (5 bases). This CDR3 comprises 15 residues. V lost 4 bases, J lost 1 base, and 11 bases lay in between. The DNA for the CDR3 is TGTGCCAGCAGTTCTAGGGGTGGAAGCAATCAGCCCCAGCATTTT. Its protein is CASSSRGGSNQPQHF.

This clonotype was observed a handful of times. The V gene is TRBV5-1, the J gene TRBJ2-1, with TRBD2 matching over 7 bases. CDR1 is SGHRS, CDR2 YFSETQ, per germline. The CDR3 has 19 residues. V gave up 4 bases and J gave up 4 bases; unmatched junction bases: 20. The CDR3 DNA follows: TGCGCCAGCAGCCCCCGGGGGAGCAGCGGGGCGTCCCGGTACAATGAGCAGTTCTTC. It translates to CASSPRGSSGASRYNEQFF. Drawing the rest from reference TRBV5-1 and TRBJ2-1, the complete variable domain is KAGVTQTPRYLIKTRGQQVTLSCSPISGHRSVSWYQQTPGQGLQFLFEYFSETQRNKGNFPGRFSGRQFSNSRSEMNVSTLELGDSALYLCASSPRGSSGASRYNEQFFGPGTRLTVL.

This sequence joins TRBV2 and TRBJ2-3; TRBD2 agrees at 10 bases. V gave up 6 bases and J gave up 3 bases; unmatched junction bases: 3. Germline CDR1 and CDR2: SNHLY and FYNNEI. The CDR3 has 14 residues. CDR3 protein: CASRTAGGTDTQYF. Here the CDR3 DNA reads TGTGCCAGCAGAACAGCGGGGGGGACAGATACGCAGTATTTT.

The CDR3 loop reads CASSHPQTLNTEAFF. In DNA, the CDR3 is TGTGCCAGCAGCCATCCCCAGACGCTGAACACTGAAGCTTTCTTT. The gene calls are TRBV7-9 and TRBJ1-1; D is unclear. Between the trimmed V and J ends, which lost 5 bases and 0 bases, there was a span of 13 bases. The CDR3 runs to 15 residues. The germline V gene encodes CDR1 SEHNR and CDR2 FQNEAQ (reference sequence).

About this clonotype: A much larger clone sits a single nucleotide away, making a read error possible. The chain combines TRBV29-1 with TRBJ2-5; D unresolved. The CDR3 sequence is 11 residues long. With 5 bases removed from V and 9 bases from J, the gap between germline ends came to 13 bases. The germline gives CDR1 SQVTM, CDR2 ANQGSEA. CDR3 sequence reads: CSVPASGSQYF. The CDR3 nucleotides are TGCAGCGTTCCGGCTTCTGGGTCCCAGTACTTC.